This note documents a single T cell receptor beta chain sequence. The sample belongs to a study of blood T cell repertoires in COVID-19. Study at large: COVID-19 samples, acute and convalescent, were from the United States, Italy and Spain. Sources were T cells, B-cell-depleted T cells, or PBMCs; the material itself was cDNA or gDNA.

Trimming left V 5 bases short and J 6 bases short, with 14 bases between. Per germline, CDR1 MNHEY and CDR2 SVGAGI. The CDR3 has 13 amino acids. Assay: immunoSEQ multiplex PCR; the TCRdb copy retains only in-frame clones and omits some. The sample shows about 230,000 clones, roughly 82% of them seen only once. The origin of this receptor is a man in his forties or fifties who had recovered from COVID-19. Sequences were obtained from peripheral blood. The chain couples TRBV6-5 to TRBJ2-7; D possibly corresponds to TRBD1 (5 bases). The CDR3 loop is CASSQGPEPEQYF. CDR3 in DNA: TGTGCCAGCAGTCAGGGCCCAGAACCCGAGCAGTACTTC.